This T cell receptor beta chain was recorded in a study of cytomegalovirus exposure and HLA in healthy donors. Regarding the study as a whole: An analysis done earlier found most TCR beta V segments productive about 90% or about 30% of the time. Near-uniform donor sequencing depth was presumed by presence/absence analyses.

Germline values: CDR1 MGHRA, CDR2 YSYEKL. CDR3 length: 13 amino acids. A note on this clone: The antigen remains unidentified. At one end the junction does not follow the germline gene, possibly because of a read error.

Primers: 60 Vbeta forward and 13 Jbeta reverse. Profiled with immunoSEQ multiplex PCR; TCRdb holds only in-frame clones, not every one. The table shows about 100,000 clones, with roughly 70% occurring only once. The sample consisted of PBMCs. This receptor was taken from a man aged 40-49 years in good health and CMV-seropositive. This rearrangement joins TRBV4-1 to TRBJ1-5, with D unclear. CDR3 residues: CASGQDRDQPQHF. The CDR3 nucleotides are TGCGCCAGCGGCCAAGATCGAGATCAGCCCCAGCATTTT.